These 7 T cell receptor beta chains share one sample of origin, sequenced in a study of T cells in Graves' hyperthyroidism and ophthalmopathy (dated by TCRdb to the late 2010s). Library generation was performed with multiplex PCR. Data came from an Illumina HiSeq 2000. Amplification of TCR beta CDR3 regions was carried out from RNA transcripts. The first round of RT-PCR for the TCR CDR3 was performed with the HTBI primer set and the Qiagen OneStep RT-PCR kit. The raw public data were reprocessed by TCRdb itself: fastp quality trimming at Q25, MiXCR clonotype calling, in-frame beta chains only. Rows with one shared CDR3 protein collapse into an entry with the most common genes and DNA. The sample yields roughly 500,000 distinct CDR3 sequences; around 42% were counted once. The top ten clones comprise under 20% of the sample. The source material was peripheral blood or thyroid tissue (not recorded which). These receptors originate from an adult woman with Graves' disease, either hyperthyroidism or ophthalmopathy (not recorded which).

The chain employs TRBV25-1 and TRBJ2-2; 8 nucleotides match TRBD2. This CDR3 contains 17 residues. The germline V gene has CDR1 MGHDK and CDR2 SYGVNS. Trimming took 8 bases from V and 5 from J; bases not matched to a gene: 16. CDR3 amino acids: CASGRLRGRSLTGELFF. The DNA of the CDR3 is TGTGCCAGCGGCCGACTGCGCGGGAGGTCCTTAACCGGGGAGCTGTTTTTT.

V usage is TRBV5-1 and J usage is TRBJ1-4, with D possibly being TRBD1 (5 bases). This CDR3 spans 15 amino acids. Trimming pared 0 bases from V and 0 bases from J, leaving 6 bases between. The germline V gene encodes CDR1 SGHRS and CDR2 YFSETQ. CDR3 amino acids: CASSLVGPTNEKLFF. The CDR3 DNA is TGCGCCAGCAGCTTGGTGGGGCCAACTAATGAAAAACTGTTTTTT.

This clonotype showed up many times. CDR3 loop: CSAPYSGRWNHEQYF. In nucleotides, the CDR3 is TGCAGTGCTCCCTATAGCGGGAGATGGAACCACGAGCAGTACTTC. The gene calls are TRBV20-1 and TRBJ2-7, with 9 bases identical to TRBD2. The germline V gene has CDR1 DFQATT and CDR2 SNEGSKA (reference sequence). CDR3 length: 15 amino acids. Germline trimming cut 5 bases from V and 5 bases from J; bases unmatched to any gene: 13.

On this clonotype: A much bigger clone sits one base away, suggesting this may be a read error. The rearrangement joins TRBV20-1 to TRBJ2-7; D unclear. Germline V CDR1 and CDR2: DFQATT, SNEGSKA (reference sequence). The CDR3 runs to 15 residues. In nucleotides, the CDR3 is TGCGGTGCTTACATTTGGCAGTCCCCATCCTACGAGCAGTACTTC. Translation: CGAYIWQSPSYEQYF.

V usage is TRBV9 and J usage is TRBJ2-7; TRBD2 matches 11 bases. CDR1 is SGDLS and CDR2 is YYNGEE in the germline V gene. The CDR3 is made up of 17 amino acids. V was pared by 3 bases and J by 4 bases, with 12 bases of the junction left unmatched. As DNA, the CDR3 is TGTGCCAGCAGCGGATCCCGGGACACTAGCGGGAGTTACGAGCAGTACTTC. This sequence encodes CASSGSRDTSGSYEQYF. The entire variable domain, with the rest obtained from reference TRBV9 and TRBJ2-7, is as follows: DSGVTQTPKHLITATGQRVTLRCSPRSGDLSVYWYQQSLDQGLQFLIQYYNGEERAKGNILERFSAQQFPDLHSELNLSSLELGDSALYFCASSGSRDTSGSYEQYFGPGTRLTVT.

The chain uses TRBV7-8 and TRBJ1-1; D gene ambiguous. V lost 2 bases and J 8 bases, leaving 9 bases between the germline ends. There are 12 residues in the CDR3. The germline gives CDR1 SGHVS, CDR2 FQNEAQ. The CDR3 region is CASSLSGEEAFF. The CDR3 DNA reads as TGTGCCAGCAGCTTATCGGGCGAAGAAGCTTTCTTT.

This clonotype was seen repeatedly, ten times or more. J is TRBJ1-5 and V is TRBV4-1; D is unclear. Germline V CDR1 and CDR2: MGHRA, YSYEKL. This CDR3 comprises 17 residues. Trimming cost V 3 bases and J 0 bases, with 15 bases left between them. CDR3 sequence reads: CASSHYPRGGSNQPQHF. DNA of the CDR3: TGCGCCAGCAGCCACTACCCCCGGGGTGGTAGCAATCAGCCCCAGCATTTT.